This T cell receptor beta chain was observed in a study of blood T cell repertoires in COVID-19 (dated by TCRdb to 2020 to 2021). Broadly, across the study: The collaborator samples originated in the United States, Italy and Spain and spanned the acute and convalescent phases of COVID-19. The material from the prospective study consisted of cDNA or gDNA derived from T cells, B-cell-depleted T cells, or PBMCs. The dataset comprised deeply sampled blood TCRbeta repertoires from subjects exposed to, actively infected with, or recovered from COVID-19. The repertoires were made available in a free public database intended to serve as a resource for research on the immune response to SARS-CoV-2. The samples were drawn from two sources: the first 160 participants of the ongoing ImmuneRACE study, and over 1,000 subjects contributed by 6 global collaborators. Sample metadata almost always included a de-identified subject ID, COVID-19 status, age in years and sex. HLA class I and class II types, where available, came from metadata supplied by the sample provider rather than from assay-based typing. The investigation overall reported the following: How much clinical and demographic metadata was included differed by source and by participant, and the metadata was provided uncurated.

Collaborating institutions collected whole blood in K2EDTA tubes following their own protocols. For TCRbeta analysis, collaborators shipped samples in one of three forms: frozen whole blood, isolated PBMCs, or DNA extracted from either of those sample types. CDR1 LNHDA and CDR2 SQIVND were looked up in the germline V gene (reference sequence). Relative to germline, V is 3 bases shorter and J is 0 bases shorter, with 6 bases between their ends. The CDR3 starts with the cysteine, ends with the phenylalanine, and has 15 residues. Only the CDR3 region is kept as DNA, spanning 45 bases read in frame from base 1. This clone was recorded once. Its antigen is still unknown. It has no much larger one-base neighbor in the sample; base qualities were not kept. TCRbeta CDR3 regions were amplified from genomic DNA by means of the immunoSEQ Assay, a bias-controlled multiplex PCR. The paper's processing steps were these. The number of nucleated cells in each sample was estimated by amplification of reference gene primers within the assay. Sequence reads were collapsed and filtered to measure the absolute abundance of every unique TCRbeta CDR3 rearrangement. For each sample, productive Simpson clonality was calculated as the square root of Simpson's diversity index across productive rearrangements. In TCRdb, the immuneACCESS table is reduced to in-frame sequences with V and J assigned. These tables do not hold every clone; where another copy was compared, an unresolved V gene accounts for under half, and the others remain unexplained. V, J and clone size are those of that table, while D and trimming were read from the DNA. A total of approximately 220,000 clones appear in this sample, roughly four fifths of them only once. The ten largest clones capture approximately 4.5% of the sample.

This clonotype was sampled from a woman aged 70 to 79 with acute or convalescent COVID-19. The chain joins TRBV19 to TRBJ2-6, with no confidently assigned D gene. The sample was peripheral blood. CDR3 loop: CASSILGSGANVLTF. The DNA reads as follows: TGTGCCAGTAGTATTCTCGGCTCTGGGGCCAACGTCCTGACTTTC.